These 2 T cell receptor beta chains came from one sample sequenced in a study of regulatory T cells in long-lasting Graves disease. Time point here: newly diagnosed GD, antithyroid drugs for less than 3 months. Extracted RNA from PBMCs served as the source of the TCR library. Construction of TCR beta libraries relied on iRepertoire HTBI primers and on Arm-PCR targeting CDR3 regions. MiXCR was run by TCRdb on the multiplex PCR reads, yielding one entry per CDR3 protein. The sample has about 540,000 distinct CDR3 sequences, about 13% seen once; the top ten hold roughly a tenth. These data were also reused for a study on T cells in Graves' hyperthyroidism and ophthalmopathy.

The material was peripheral blood mononuclear cells (PBMCs), obtained at new diagnosis, from a patient treated with antithyroid drugs. These receptors all stem from a man in his thirties or forties with Graves disease.

The table lists this clonotype with many counts. The chain links TRBV24-1 to TRBJ2-3; D is possibly TRBD2 (6 bases). The germline V gene encodes CDR1 KGHDR and CDR2 SFDVKD. The CDR3 totals 14 residues. Trimming removed 5 bases from V and 6 bases from J, with 14 bases in between. CDR3 bases: TGTGCCACCAGTGCTCCTAGCGTCCGTGATACGCAGTATTTT. This translates into CATSAPSVRDTQYF.

The chain recombines TRBV3-1 with TRBJ1-2; no definite D call. Germline lookup yields CDR1 LGHDT and CDR2 YNNKEL (reference sequence). The V end was cut by 0 bases, the J end by 8 bases, with 10 bases between. This CDR3 contains 13 residues. As DNA, the CDR3 is TGTGCCAGCAGCCAAGATCCCGGGTTAGGCTACACCTTC. The encoded protein is CASSQDPGLGYTF.